One and the same sample provided the 32 T cell receptor beta chains below, sequenced in a study of T cells after yellow fever vaccination. MiXCR, run by TCRdb on the 5' RACE reads, gives a single entry per CDR3 protein. The data contain 310,000 or so distinct CDR3 sequences, approximately 3.9% of them singletons. The sample was PBMCs, taken on the day of the yellow fever booster vaccination. The receptors come from a man younger than 35 who received the YFV17D yellow fever vaccine.

The chain recombines TRBV20-1 with TRBJ2-1; weak D call: TRBD2 (7 bases). Germline V gene data show CDR1 as DFQATT and CDR2 as SNEGSKA (reference sequence). V was clipped by 6 bases and J by 0 bases, with 18 bases between them. The CDR3 sequence is 16 residues long. Here the CDR3 DNA reads TGCAGTGCCGCCTCGCGGGGGCGAAGCTCCTACAATGAGCAGTTCTTC. Encoded protein: CSAASRGRSSYNEQFF.

The chain combines TRBV19 with TRBJ1-6; 8 bases are a match to TRBD1. J was trimmed by 7 bases and V by 6 bases; bases with no gene match: 5. Germline assignment: CDR1 LNHDA and CDR2 SQIVND (reference sequence). The length of the CDR3 is 14 residues. The CDR3 loop reads CASRFGQGNSPLHF. Written as DNA, the CDR3 is TGTGCCAGTAGATTTGGACAGGGAAATTCACCCCTCCACTTT.

Notes on this clonotype: One end of the junction fails to match germline, which may point to a read error. V and J are TRBV7-2 and TRBJ2-3, with TRBD2 matching over 8 bases. This CDR3 is built from 12 residues. From germline, CDR1 is SGHTA and CDR2 FQGNSA. The DNA for the CDR3 is TGTGCCAGCAGCTTAAACCCCGGGGGGGGGAATTTT. Translating gives CASSLNPGGGNF.

The sample holds a few counts of this clonotype. The V call is TRBV10-3, the J call TRBJ2-1, with D possibly TRBD2 on 6 matching bases. Germline V gene sequence: CDR1 ENHRY, CDR2 SYGVKD. Trimming left V 6 bases short and J 9 bases short, with 15 bases between. The CDR3 has 13 residues. CDR3 protein: CAIRSGRKGEQFF. CDR3 coding DNA: TGTGCCATCAGATCCGGGAGAAAGGGTGAGCAGTTCTTC.

This clonotype came up many times. The chain uses TRBV6-5 and TRBJ2-7; D not certain. This CDR3 comprises 18 residues. Trimming removed 4 bases from V and 4 bases from J, with 26 bases in between. Looked up from germline, CDR1 is MNHEY and CDR2 is SVGAGI. The CDR3 protein is CASSSQAYRVSGEYEQYF. CDR3 bases: TGTGCCAGCAGTTCCCAGGCATATAGGGTCTCCGGAGAGTACGAGCAGTACTTC.

The chain links TRBV6-5 to TRBJ2-7; TRBD1 matches at 9 bases. J gave up 7 bases and V 5 bases, and 9 bases lay outside the gene matches. The CDR3 extends over 14 amino acids. Per germline, CDR1 MNHEY and CDR2 SVGAGI. The CDR3 nucleotides read TGTGCCAGCAGTCCGGGGACAGGGTCGCGGGAGCAGTACTTC. The encoded protein is CASSPGTGSREQYF.

This clonotype was counted a few times. J is TRBJ2-1 and V is TRBV5-1, with 9 bases fitting TRBD2. The CDR3 length is 14 residues. Trimming removed 6 bases from V and 10 bases from J; junction bases left unmatched: 11. Germline V gene lookup returns CDR1 SGHRS and CDR2 YFSETQ. The DNA of the CDR3 is TGCGCCAGCACCCTTAGCGGGGGCGGAGGGGAGCAGTTCTTC. It specifies CASTLSGGGGEQFF.

In its sample, this clonotype was seen many times. The J gene is TRBJ2-1, the V gene TRBV4-3; 8 bases fit TRBD2. This CDR3 has 16 amino acids. Per the germline V gene, CDR1 is LGHNA and CDR2 is YSLEER. V lost 1 base to trimming and J lost 7 bases; unmatched junction nucleotides: 9. The DNA for the CDR3 is TGCGCCAGCAGCCAAGGGAAGGCGGGGGGCTGGAATGAGCAGTTCTTC. It codes for CASSQGKAGGWNEQFF.

The table lists this clonotype with many counts. The V gene is TRBV5-1, the J gene TRBJ1-2, with 11 bases fitting TRBD1. Losses at the gene ends were 1 base for V and 7 bases for J; bases not matched to a gene: 3. Germline CDR1 reads SGHRS; CDR2 reads YFSETQ. CDR3 length: 14 residues. In DNA, the CDR3 is TGCGCCAGCAGCTTGTGGACAGGGGGCAGTGGCTACACCTTC. Protein sequence: CASSLWTGGSGYTF. The full variable domain, rest sourced from reference TRBV5-1 and TRBJ1-2, is KAGVTQTPRYLIKTRGQQVTLSCSPISGHRSVSWYQQTPGQGLQFLFEYFSETQRNKGNFPGRFSGRQFSNSRSEMNVSTLELGDSALYLCASSLWTGGSGYTFGSGTRLTVV.

The rearrangement uses TRBV7-2 and TRBJ2-4, with D possibly being TRBD1 (5 bases). Germline CDR1 and CDR2: SGHTA and FQGNSA. The CDR3 contains 16 residues. Between the trimmed V and J ends, which lost 3 bases and 0 bases, there was a span of 12 bases. The CDR3 reads CASSFPGLSAKNIQYF. The DNA of the CDR3 is TGTGCCAGCAGCTTCCCAGGGCTCTCAGCCAAAAACATTCAGTACTTC.

The sample holds many counts of this clonotype. The chain employs TRBV7-9 and TRBJ2-3; 12 nucleotides line up with TRBD1. V was pared by 11 bases and J by 4 bases, with 4 bases of the junction left unmatched. The length of the CDR3 is 13 residues. Per the germline V gene, CDR1 is SEHNR and CDR2 is FQNEAQ (reference sequence). In nucleotides, the CDR3 is TGTGCCGGTGGGACAGGGGGCTCAGATACGCAGTATTTT. This sequence encodes CAGGTGGSDTQYF. The complete variable domain, with remaining parts taken from reference TRBV7-9 and TRBJ2-3, reads DTGVSQNPRHKITKRGQNVTFRCDPISEHNRLYWYRQTLGQGPEFLTYFQNEAQLEKSRLLSDRFSAERPKGSFSTLEIQRTEQGDSAMYLCAGGTGGSDTQYFGPGTRLTVL.

The CDR3 spells CSARPYGTSGLIQYF. The DNA for the CDR3 is TGCAGTGCTAGACCCTACGGGACTAGCGGGCTGATTCAGTACTTC. The chain couples TRBV20-1 to TRBJ2-4, with TRBD2 identical over 12 bases. Germline CDR1 is DFQATT and CDR2 is SNEGSKA (reference sequence). CDR3 length: 15 amino acids. The ends lost 2 bases at V and 10 bases at J; junction bases unmatched: 9.

In this sample, this clonotype turned up many times. The chain carries TRBV5-1 and TRBJ2-3; 11 nucleotides line up with TRBD2. The V and J ends lost 1 base and 3 bases, in that order; junction bases with no gene match: 4. CDR3 length: 16 amino acids. Germline V gene sequence: CDR1 SGHRS, CDR2 YFSETQ. The CDR3 DNA reads TGCGCCAGCAGCTTGTGGACTAGCGGGTCAACAGATACGCAGTATTTT. This sequence encodes CASSLWTSGSTDTQYF.

This clonotype was counted only a few times. The V call is TRBV10-3, the J call TRBJ2-5, with no clear D. The ends were cut back, 2 bases at V and 4 bases at J, with 11 bases in the middle. CDR1 and CDR2 (germline): ENHRY, SYGVKD. The CDR3 has 14 amino acids. This CDR3 is CAISERRVIETQYF. CDR3 DNA sequence: TGTGCCATCAGTGAGCGACGGGTCATAGAGACCCAGTACTTC.

This clonotype was seen ten or more times. J is TRBJ2-5 and V is TRBV6-2 or TRBV6-3; D unclear. V was shortened by 6 bases and J by 7 bases, with 9 bases between the two germline ends. The germline gives CDR1 MNHEY, CDR2 SVGEGT. The CDR3 consists of 11 residues. CDR3 residues: CASRTRWTQYF. CDR3 DNA: TGTGCCAGCAGAACACGCTGGACCCAGTACTTC.

This clonotype was seen a handful of times. The V call is TRBV19, the J call TRBJ2-1; D is uncertain. Germline values: CDR1 LNHDA, CDR2 SQIVND (reference sequence). This CDR3 has 14 residues. The ends were cut back, 9 bases at V and 9 bases at J, with 21 bases in the middle. The CDR3 reads CASKKAGEKAEQFF. The CDR3 coding sequence is TGTGCCAGCAAAAAGGCCGGTGAGAAGGCTGAGCAGTTCTTC.

This clonotype was counted between two and nine times. This chain uses TRBV25-1 with TRBJ2-3, with 7 bases fitting TRBD2. V was pared by 3 bases and J by 0 bases, with 12 bases of the junction left unmatched. Germline CDR1 is MGHDK and CDR2 is SYGVNS. The CDR3 loop spans 18 amino acids. The CDR3 DNA reads as TGTGCCAGCAGTGATCCCTTCCGGGACTACCGAAGCACAGATACGCAGTATTTT. This sequence encodes CASSDPFRDYRSTDTQYF.

The chain employs TRBV20-1 and TRBJ1-3; maybe TRBD1 (6 bases). V gave up 6 bases and J gave up 5 bases, with 14 bases separating them. Per the germline V gene, CDR1 is DFQATT and CDR2 is SNEGSKA (reference sequence). The CDR3 totals 13 residues. The chain's CDR3 is CSAIGGARNTIYF. In nucleotides, the CDR3 is TGCAGTGCCATAGGGGGTGCGAGAAACACCATATATTTT.

The J gene is TRBJ2-7, the V gene TRBV7-2; D is perhaps TRBD2 (6 bases). Deletions cut 4 bases from V and 2 bases from J, with 12 bases between. The CDR3 spans 14 residues. In germline, CDR1 is SGHTA, CDR2 FQGNSA. CDR3 nucleotide sequence: TGTGCCAGCAGCTCCGCGGGGACCACCTACGAGCAGTACTTC. Protein sequence: CASSSAGTTYEQYF.

In this sample, this clonotype turned up many times. V usage is TRBV10-1 and J usage is TRBJ2-7; a weak D match, TRBD1 (6 bases). V was cut by 2 bases and J by 4 bases, with 21 bases left in between. There are 17 residues in the CDR3. The germline V gene encodes CDR1 WNHNN and CDR2 SYGVQD (reference sequence). This chain's CDR3 is CASSEEVSAGAGYEQYF. In DNA, the CDR3 is TGCGCCAGCAGTGAGGAGGTGTCGGCAGGGGCTGGGTACGAGCAGTACTTC.

This clonotype was detected many times. This rearrangement joins TRBV4-3 to TRBJ2-6; 11 bases align to TRBD1. Germline-derived CDR1 and CDR2 are LGHNA and YSLEER. The length of the CDR3 is 16 residues. Trimming took 5 bases from V and 3 from J; bases not matched to a gene: 3. Here the CDR3 DNA reads TGCGCCAGCAGCTTGGACAGGGGGCTTGGGGCCAACGTCCTGACTTTC. Translating it yields CASSLDRGLGANVLTF.

This clonotype was found a few times. The V call is TRBV10-3, the J call TRBJ1-5, with 7 bases identical to TRBD1. CDR1 is ENHRY, CDR2 SYGVKD, per germline. V lost 8 bases to trimming and J lost 0 bases; unmatched junction nucleotides: 4. This CDR3 comprises 14 residues. The CDR3 sequence: CAISGQDSNQPQHF. The CDR3 DNA is TGTGCCATCTCAGGACAGGATAGCAATCAGCCCCAGCATTTT.

A few counts support this clonotype. The rearrangement links TRBV20-1 to TRBJ1-5, with TRBD1 identical over 7 bases. Germline V CDR1 and CDR2: DFQATT, SNEGSKA (reference sequence). With V trimmed by 4 bases and J by 6 bases, 6 bases remained unmatched. The CDR3 runs 13 residues. The CDR3 coding sequence is TGCAGTGCTACCGGACAGGAAAGTCAGCCCCAGCATTTT. Translating it yields CSATGQESQPQHF.

V is TRBV7-2 and J is TRBJ1-2; 9 bases are shared with TRBD1. Germline loops: CDR1 SGHTA, CDR2 FQGNSA. The ends lost 3 bases at V and 5 bases at J; junction bases unmatched: 7. The CDR3 has 15 residues. This CDR3 reads CASSFSGTGLYGYTF. The CDR3 DNA follows: TGTGCCAGCAGCTTCTCCGGGACAGGGCTTTATGGCTACACCTTC.

This clonotype was detected only a few times. The chain has TRBV4-2 and TRBJ2-3, with 14 positions matching TRBD2. V lost 3 bases to trimming and J lost 5 bases; unmatched junction nucleotides: 4. Germline assignment: CDR1 LGHNA and CDR2 YNFKEQ. The CDR3 sequence is 16 residues long. CDR3 nucleotides: TGTGCCAGCAGCCACCCAGGGACTAGCGGGGGAGATACGCAGTATTTT. Translating gives CASSHPGTSGGDTQYF.

This clonotype was counted only a few times. This chain joins TRBV12-3 or TRBV12-4 and TRBJ2-1, with TRBD2 matching 9 bases. Trimming took 8 bases from V and 7 from J; bases not matched to a gene: 6. CDR3 length: 13 residues. The CDR3 nucleotides are TGTGCCAGCGAGAATAGCGGGGGAAATGAGCAGTTCTTC. Its translation is CASENSGGNEQFF.

This clonotype was observed a handful of times. This sequence joins TRBV7-2 and TRBJ2-7; TRBD1 or TRBD2 may be the D gene (6 bases each). Trimming cost V 0 bases and J 7 bases, with 16 bases left between them. Germline CDR1 SGHTA, CDR2 FQGNSA. This CDR3 has 15 residues. As DNA, the CDR3 is TGTGCCAGCAGCTTAGCGCTGTCGGGGGCAAGGGAGCAGTACGTC. It yields the protein CASSLALSGAREQYV.

This chain connects TRBV6-1 to TRBJ2-5; D is perhaps TRBD1 or TRBD2 (5 bases each). Trimming took 5 bases from V and 4 from J, leaving 14 bases between them. The CDR3 consists of 14 residues. The germline gives CDR1 MNHNS, CDR2 SASEGT. CDR3 residues: CASSMSGTPETQYF. CDR3 sequence (DNA): TGTGCCAGCAGTATGTCCGGGACGCCAGAGACCCAGTACTTC.

This clonotype appeared many times. V is TRBV5-1 and J is TRBJ2-3; possibly TRBD1 for D (5 bases). Germline V gives CDR1 SGHRS, CDR2 YFSETQ. The CDR3 contains 13 residues. Trimming removed 5 bases at V and 4 bases at J, with 11 bases between. CDR3 nucleotides: TGCGCCAGCAGTGCCGACAGCCCAGATACGCAGTATTTT. Translating gives CASSADSPDTQYF.

V usage is TRBV7-3 and J usage is TRBJ1-5; 7 bases match TRBD1. From germline, CDR1 is SGHTA and CDR2 FQGTGA. The length of the CDR3 is 13 residues. J gave up 5 bases and V 3 bases, and 1 base lay outside the gene matches. CDR3 nucleotides: TGTGCCAGCAGCTTTGACAGGGATCAGCCCCAGCATTTT. Residues: CASSFDRDQPQHF.

This clonotype was recorded at least ten times. This chain links TRBV27 with TRBJ2-7; D might be TRBD1 (6 bases). Trimming stripped 5 bases from V and 0 bases from J, with 17 bases between. Per germline, CDR1 MNHEY and CDR2 SMNVEV (reference sequence). The CDR3 length is 16 residues. The CDR3 DNA reads as TGTGCCAGCAGTCCCGGACAGCTTCTCTTCTCCTACGAGCAGTACTTC. It specifies CASSPGQLLFSYEQYF.

This clonotype was observed a handful of times. This chain links TRBV12-3 or TRBV12-4 with TRBJ2-5; TRBD2 agrees at 8 bases. CDR3 length equals 14 residues. J gave up 4 bases and V 5 bases, and 6 bases lay outside the gene matches. The CDR3 sequence is CASSMSGGGETQYF. In DNA form, the CDR3 reads TGTGCCAGCAGTATGAGCGGGGGTGGAGAGACCCAGTACTTC.